The rows below give T cell receptor beta chains drawn from one sample of a study of T cells in Graves' hyperthyroidism and ophthalmopathy. From the multiplex PCR reads, TCRdb called clonotypes with MiXCR, one entry per CDR3 protein. Seen here are 450,000 to 650,000 distinct CDR3 sequences, 12% to 15% observed once, and the top ten hold roughly 7.7%. Sequenced input: blood. Every receptor here comes from a woman younger than 35 with Graves' ophthalmopathy. CDR3s include the opening cysteine and the closing phenylalanine or tryptophan. Each record gives: J gene, clone size, V gene, D gene, CDR3 DNA, CDR3 protein. The D gene is left open where the match is weak. Clone size is given for some rows only: seen once, a few or many times, or a class if the clone is expanded.

j_call: TRBJ2-3
clone_size: many
v_call: TRBV7-3
d_call: NA
cdr3_nt: TGTGCCAGCAGCCCGCTTGGGACGGAAACGGCTAGCACAGATACGCAGTATTTT
cdr3_aa: CASSPLGTETASTDTQYF

j_call: TRBJ2-1
clone_size: many
v_call: TRBV11-2
d_call: NA
cdr3_nt: TGTGCCAGCAGCCTGTCCAAGCGAGGAGCCTACAATGAGCAGTTCTTC
cdr3_aa: CASSLSKRGAYNEQFF

j_call: TRBJ2-5
clone_size: few
v_call: TRBV30
d_call: TRBD2
cdr3_nt: TGTGCCTGGAGTTTAGGACTAGCGGAAGGTACCCAGTACTTC
cdr3_aa: CAWSLGLAEGTQYF

j_call: TRBJ1-1
clone_size: NA
v_call: TRBV19
d_call: NA
cdr3_nt: TGTGCCAGTAGTAAGCAGGTGAACACTGAAGCTTTCTTT
cdr3_aa: CASSKQVNTEAFF

j_call: TRBJ2-5
clone_size: many
v_call: TRBV9
d_call: NA
cdr3_nt: TGTGCCAGCAGCCCCTCCAGACAGGACCTCCAAGAGACCCAGTACTTC
cdr3_aa: CASSPSRQDLQETQYF

j_call: TRBJ2-7
clone_size: many
v_call: TRBV11-2
d_call: TRBD1
cdr3_nt: TGTGCCAGCAGCAGCCGGGGACAGCACTTTAGGCAGTACTTC
cdr3_aa: CASSSRGQHFRQYF

j_call: TRBJ1-1
clone_size: few
v_call: TRBV9
d_call: TRBD1
cdr3_nt: TGTGCCAGCAGCGAGGACAGGGTAAGCACTGAAGCTTTCTTT
cdr3_aa: CASSEDRVSTEAFF

j_call: TRBJ1-2
clone_size: NA
v_call: TRBV7-2
d_call: NA
cdr3_nt: TGTGCCAGCAGCTTGAGAAGGGATCCCTCTTATGGGTGCACCTTC
cdr3_aa: CASSLRRDPSYGCTF

j_call: TRBJ2-5
clone_size: many
v_call: TRBV2
d_call: NA
cdr3_nt: TGTGCCAGCAGCTCGGAGACCCAGTACTTC
cdr3_aa: CASSSETQYF

j_call: TRBJ1-1
clone_size: many
v_call: TRBV18
d_call: TRBD1
cdr3_nt: TGTGCCAGCTCACCAAGGGAAAGACAGGGACGCACTGAAGCTTTCTTT
cdr3_aa: CASSPRERQGRTEAFF

j_call: TRBJ2-7
clone_size: many
v_call: TRBV6-1
d_call: TRBD1
cdr3_nt: TGTGCCAGCAGTTCCGAATTAGACAGGGGATACGAGCAGTACTTC
cdr3_aa: CASSSELDRGYEQYF

j_call: TRBJ1-1
clone_size: many
v_call: TRBV7-2
d_call: NA
cdr3_nt: TGTGCCAGCAGCCCCGATTCGGTAGGGATGAACACTGAAGCTTTCTTT
cdr3_aa: CASSPDSVGMNTEAFF

j_call: TRBJ2-7
clone_size: NA
v_call: TRBV7-3
d_call: TRBD2
cdr3_nt: TGTGCCAGCAGCTTGGTAGCGGGAGGGTCTGAAGAGCAGTACTTC
cdr3_aa: CASSLVAGGSEEQYF

j_call: TRBJ2-7
clone_size: NA
v_call: TRBV27
d_call: NA
cdr3_nt: TGTGCCAGCGGACCCGGGACTCTCTCCTACGAGCAGTACTTC
cdr3_aa: CASGPGTLSYEQYF

j_call: TRBJ2-7
clone_size: many
v_call: TRBV4-1
d_call: NA
cdr3_nt: TGCGCCAGCAGCCGAGACCGGGACGTCCGTTACGAGCAGTACTTC
cdr3_aa: CASSRDRDVRYEQYF

j_call: TRBJ2-3
clone_size: many
v_call: TRBV29-1
d_call: NA
cdr3_nt: TGCAGCGTTGCCGGCTATGATGGAGATACGCAGTATTTT
cdr3_aa: CSVAGYDGDTQYF

j_call: TRBJ2-3
clone_size: many
v_call: TRBV20-1
d_call: TRBD2
cdr3_nt: TGCAGTGCTAGAGGTCGCGGTAGCGGGAGGACAGATACGCAGTATTTT
cdr3_aa: CSARGRGSGRTDTQYF

j_call: TRBJ2-5
clone_size: NA
v_call: TRBV12-3/TRBV12-4
d_call: TRBD2
cdr3_nt: TGTGCCAGCAGTCCTCAGCGGGAGGTCCGACTGGGGAAGACCCAGTACTTC
cdr3_aa: CASSPQREVRLGKTQYF

j_call: TRBJ2-5
clone_size: few
v_call: TRBV24-1
d_call: NA
cdr3_nt: TGTGCCACCAGTGATAGGTTGGTCGGGGAGACCCAGTACTTC
cdr3_aa: CATSDRLVGETQYF

j_call: TRBJ1-6
clone_size: many
v_call: TRBV28
d_call: NA
cdr3_nt: TGTGCCAGCAGTTCGGACAGTATTAATTCACCCCTCCACTTT
cdr3_aa: CASSSDSINSPLHF

j_call: TRBJ1-5
clone_size: NA
v_call: TRBV7-9
d_call: NA
cdr3_nt: TGTGCCAGCAGCTCGTCGGGGGGTAGCAATCAGCCCCAGCATTTT
cdr3_aa: CASSSSGGSNQPQHF

j_call: TRBJ1-6
clone_size: NA
v_call: TRBV27
d_call: NA
cdr3_nt: TGTGCCAGCAAACTGATGACAGCCACTAATTCACCCCTCCACTTT
cdr3_aa: CASKLMTATNSPLHF

j_call: TRBJ2-1
clone_size: many
v_call: TRBV6-1
d_call: NA
cdr3_nt: TGTGCCAGCACCTACCGCTCAGGGCAGTTCTTC
cdr3_aa: CASTYRSGQFF

j_call: TRBJ2-1
clone_size: many
v_call: TRBV28
d_call: TRBD1
cdr3_nt: TGTGCCAGCAGTTGGACAGGGGGCGGTATCAATGAGCAGTTCTTC
cdr3_aa: CASSWTGGGINEQFF

j_call: TRBJ1-1
clone_size: many
v_call: TRBV24-1
d_call: TRBD1
cdr3_nt: TGTGCCACCAGTGACGGCCGGGACAGGGTCGAAGCTTTCTTT
cdr3_aa: CATSDGRDRVEAFF

j_call: TRBJ1-2
clone_size: many
v_call: TRBV20-1
d_call: NA
cdr3_nt: TGCAGGGGGACTCATCCAGCTAACTATGGCTACACCTTC
cdr3_aa: CRGTHPANYGYTF

j_call: TRBJ1-4
clone_size: NA
v_call: TRBV5-1
d_call: TRBD1
cdr3_nt: TGCGCCAGCAGCTTGGCGCAGGGGGCTGGTGAAAAACTGTTTTTT
cdr3_aa: CASSLAQGAGEKLFF

j_call: TRBJ2-1
clone_size: few
v_call: TRBV24-1
d_call: NA
cdr3_nt: TGTGCCACCAGTTCCCGGGCGAGGAGCTCCTACAATGAGCAGTTCTTC
cdr3_aa: CATSSRARSSYNEQFF

j_call: TRBJ1-2
clone_size: many
v_call: TRBV20-1
d_call: NA
cdr3_nt: TGCAGTGCTAGACTGGGGGCGAACTATGGCTACACCTTC
cdr3_aa: CSARLGANYGYTF

j_call: TRBJ1-2
clone_size: many
v_call: TRBV28
d_call: NA
cdr3_nt: TGTGCCAGCAGTTTAGTCAAAGCTAACTATGGCTACACCTTC
cdr3_aa: CASSLVKANYGYTF

j_call: TRBJ1-1
clone_size: many
v_call: TRBV18
d_call: TRBD1
cdr3_nt: TGTGCCAGCTCACCATTCTCGGACAGGGGAGAAGCTTTCTTT
cdr3_aa: CASSPFSDRGEAFF

j_call: TRBJ2-7
clone_size: few
v_call: TRBV28
d_call: TRBD1
cdr3_nt: TGTGCCAGCAGCCCGGGACAGGGGGCGCTTTCCTACGAGCAGTACTTC
cdr3_aa: CASSPGQGALSYEQYF

j_call: TRBJ1-1
clone_size: many
v_call: TRBV4-3
d_call: NA
cdr3_nt: TGCGCCAGCAGCCAAGATTGGGCGCCGAACACTGAAGCTTTCTTT
cdr3_aa: CASSQDWAPNTEAFF